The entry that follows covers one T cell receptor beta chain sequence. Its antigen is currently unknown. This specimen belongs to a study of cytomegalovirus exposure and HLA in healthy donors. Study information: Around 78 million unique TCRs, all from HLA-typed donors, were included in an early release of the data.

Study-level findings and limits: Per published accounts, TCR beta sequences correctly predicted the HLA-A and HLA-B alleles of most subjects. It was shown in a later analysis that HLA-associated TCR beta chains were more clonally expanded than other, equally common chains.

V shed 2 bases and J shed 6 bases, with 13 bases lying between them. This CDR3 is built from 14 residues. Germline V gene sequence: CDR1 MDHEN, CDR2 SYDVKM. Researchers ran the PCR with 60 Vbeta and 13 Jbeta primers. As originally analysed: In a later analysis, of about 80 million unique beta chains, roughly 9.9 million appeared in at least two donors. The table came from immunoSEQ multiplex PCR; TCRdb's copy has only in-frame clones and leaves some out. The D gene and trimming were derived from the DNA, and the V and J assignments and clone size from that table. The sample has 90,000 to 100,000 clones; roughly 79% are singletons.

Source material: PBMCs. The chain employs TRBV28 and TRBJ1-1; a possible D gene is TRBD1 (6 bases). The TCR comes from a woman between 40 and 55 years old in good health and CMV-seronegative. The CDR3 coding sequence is TGTGCCAGCAGTTTAAGGACAGAAAACTCTGAAGCTTTCTTT. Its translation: CASSLRTENSEAFF.